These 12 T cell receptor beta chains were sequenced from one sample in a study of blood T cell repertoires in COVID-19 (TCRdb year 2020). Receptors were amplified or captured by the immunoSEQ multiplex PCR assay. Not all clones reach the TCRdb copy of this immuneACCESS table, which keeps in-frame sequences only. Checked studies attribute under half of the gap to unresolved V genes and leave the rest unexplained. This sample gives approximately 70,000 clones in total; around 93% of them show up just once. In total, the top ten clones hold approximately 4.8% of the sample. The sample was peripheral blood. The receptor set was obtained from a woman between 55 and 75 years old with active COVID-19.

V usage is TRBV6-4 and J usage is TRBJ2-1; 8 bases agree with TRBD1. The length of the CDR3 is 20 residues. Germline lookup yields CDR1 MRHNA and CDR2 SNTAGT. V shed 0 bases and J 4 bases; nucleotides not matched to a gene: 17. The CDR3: CASSDSITGQACGLYNEQFF. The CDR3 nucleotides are TGTGCCAGCAGTGACTCGATAACGGGACAGGCCTGTGGTCTATACAATGAGCAGTTCTTC.

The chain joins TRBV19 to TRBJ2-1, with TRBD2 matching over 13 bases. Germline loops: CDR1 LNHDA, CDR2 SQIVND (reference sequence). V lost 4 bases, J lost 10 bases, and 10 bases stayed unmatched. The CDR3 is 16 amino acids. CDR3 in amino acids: CASSNQLAGGPREQFF. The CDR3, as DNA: TGTGCCAGTAGTAACCAACTAGCGGGAGGGCCACGGGAGCAGTTCTTC. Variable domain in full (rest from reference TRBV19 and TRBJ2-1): DGGITQSPKYLFRKEGQNVTLSCEQNLNHDAMYWYRQDPGQGLRLIYYSQIVNDFQKGDIAEGYSVSREKKESFPLTVTSAQKNPTAFYLCASSNQLAGGPREQFFGPGTRLTVL.

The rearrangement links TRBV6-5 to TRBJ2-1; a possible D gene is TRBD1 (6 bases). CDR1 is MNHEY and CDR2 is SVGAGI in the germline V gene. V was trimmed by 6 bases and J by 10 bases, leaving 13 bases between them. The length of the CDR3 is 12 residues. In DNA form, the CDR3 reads TGTGCCAGCAGAACCAGGGGTGTCGAGCAGTTCTTC. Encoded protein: CASRTRGVEQFF.

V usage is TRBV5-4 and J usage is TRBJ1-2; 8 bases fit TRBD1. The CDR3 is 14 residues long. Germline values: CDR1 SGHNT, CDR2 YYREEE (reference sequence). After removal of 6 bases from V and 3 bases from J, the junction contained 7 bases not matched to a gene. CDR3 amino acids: CASTQGALYYGYTF. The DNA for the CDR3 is TGTGCCAGCACCCAGGGGGCTTTATACTATGGCTACACCTTC.

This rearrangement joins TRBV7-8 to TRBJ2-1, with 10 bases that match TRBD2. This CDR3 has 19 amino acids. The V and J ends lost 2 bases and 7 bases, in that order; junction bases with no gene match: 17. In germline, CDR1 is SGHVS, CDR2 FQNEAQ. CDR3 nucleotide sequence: TGTGCCAGCAGCTTACGCGGGACTAGCGCGCGCCGCGTGGGGAATGAGCAGTTCTTC. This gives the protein CASSLRGTSARRVGNEQFF.

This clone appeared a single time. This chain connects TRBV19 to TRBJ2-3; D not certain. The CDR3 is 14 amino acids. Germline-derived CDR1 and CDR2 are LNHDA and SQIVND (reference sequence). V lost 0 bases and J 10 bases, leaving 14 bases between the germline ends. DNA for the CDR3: TGTGCCAGTAGTATAGAGGGCCGATCCTCTGCGCAGTATTTT. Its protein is CASSIEGRSSAQYF.

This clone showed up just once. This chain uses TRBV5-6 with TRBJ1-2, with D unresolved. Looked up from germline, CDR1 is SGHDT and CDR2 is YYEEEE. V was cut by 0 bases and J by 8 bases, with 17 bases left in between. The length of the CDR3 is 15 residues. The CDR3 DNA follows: TGTGCCAGCAGCTTGGTATCGGCTAGGACGGGAGGCTACACCTTC. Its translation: CASSLVSARTGGYTF.

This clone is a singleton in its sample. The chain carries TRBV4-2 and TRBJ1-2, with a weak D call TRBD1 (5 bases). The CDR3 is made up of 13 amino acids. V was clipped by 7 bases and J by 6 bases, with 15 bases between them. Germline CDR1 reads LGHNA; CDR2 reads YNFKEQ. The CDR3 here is CASTRAGRNGYTF. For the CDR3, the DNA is TGTGCCAGCACCCGGGCAGGGAGGAATGGCTACACCTTC.

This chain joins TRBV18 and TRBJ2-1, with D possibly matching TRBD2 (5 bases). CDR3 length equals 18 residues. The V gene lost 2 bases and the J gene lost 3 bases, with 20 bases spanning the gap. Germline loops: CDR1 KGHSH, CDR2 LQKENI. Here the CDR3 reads CASSPRSMVEAGYNEQFF. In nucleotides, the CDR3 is TGTGCCAGCTCACCAAGGAGTATGGTGGAGGCGGGCTACAATGAGCAGTTCTTC.

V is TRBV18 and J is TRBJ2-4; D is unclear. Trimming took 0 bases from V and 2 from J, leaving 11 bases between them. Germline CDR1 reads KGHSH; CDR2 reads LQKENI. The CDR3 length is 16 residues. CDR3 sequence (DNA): TGTGCCAGCTCACCACCAGGTGGGCGCTCCAAAAACATTCAGTACTTC. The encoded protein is CASSPPGGRSKNIQYF.

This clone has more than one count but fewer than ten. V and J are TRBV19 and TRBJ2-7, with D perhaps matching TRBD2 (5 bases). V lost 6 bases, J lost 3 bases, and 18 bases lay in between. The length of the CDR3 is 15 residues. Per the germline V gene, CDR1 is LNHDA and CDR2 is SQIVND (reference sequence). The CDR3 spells CASRFRRKTNYEQYF. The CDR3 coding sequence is TGTGCCAGTAGATTTCGACGGAAGACTAACTACGAGCAGTACTTC.

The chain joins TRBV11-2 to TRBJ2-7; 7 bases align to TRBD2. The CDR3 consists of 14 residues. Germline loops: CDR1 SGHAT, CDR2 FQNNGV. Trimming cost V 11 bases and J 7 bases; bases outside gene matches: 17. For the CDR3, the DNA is TGTGCCGTTTCTTACCTGGGGGGGACGGGGGAGCAGTACTTC. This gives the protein CAVSYLGGTGEQYF.